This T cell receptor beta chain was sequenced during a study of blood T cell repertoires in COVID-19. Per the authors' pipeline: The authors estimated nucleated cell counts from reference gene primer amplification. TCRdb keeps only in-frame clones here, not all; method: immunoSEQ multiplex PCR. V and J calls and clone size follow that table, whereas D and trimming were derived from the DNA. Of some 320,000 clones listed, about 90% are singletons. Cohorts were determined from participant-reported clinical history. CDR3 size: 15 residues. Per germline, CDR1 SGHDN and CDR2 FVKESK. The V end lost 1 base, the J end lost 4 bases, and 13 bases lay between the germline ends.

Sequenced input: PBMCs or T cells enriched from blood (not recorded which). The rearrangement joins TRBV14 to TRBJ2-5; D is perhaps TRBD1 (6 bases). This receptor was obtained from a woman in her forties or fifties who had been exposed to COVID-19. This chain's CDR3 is CASSQVQGRVETQYF. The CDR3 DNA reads TGTGCCAGCAGCCAAGTTCAGGGGCGTGTAGAGACCCAGTACTTC. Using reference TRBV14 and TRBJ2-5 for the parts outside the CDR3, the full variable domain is EAGVTQFPSHSVIEKGQTVTLRCDPISGHDNLYWYRRVMGKEIKFLLHFVKESKQDESGMPNNRFLAERTGGTYSTLKVQPAELEDSGVYFCASSQVQGRVETQYFGPGTRLLVL.